The 2 T cell receptor beta chains listed next were all sequenced from one sample in a study of shared clonotypes between healthy human individuals. Method: immunoSEQ multiplex PCR; TCRdb's copy keeps in-frame clones and lacks some. The sample includes approximately 620,000 clones, around 97% of them seen just once. The specimen sequenced was naive CD4+ T cells sorted from blood. Indicated subset: CD45RA+ positively selected. These receptors were taken from a woman aged 25 to 39 in good health.

The table lists this clone with a count of one. The chain carries TRBV18 and TRBJ1-1, with 7 bases matching TRBD1. CDR1 and CDR2 from the germline V gene are KGHSH and LQKENI. V gave up 3 bases and J gave up 0 bases; unmatched junction bases: 7. The CDR3 is 16 residues long. CDR3 loop: CASSPSQGGLNTEAFF. The CDR3 DNA reads TGTGCCAGCTCACCGTCCCAGGGGGGTCTGAACACTGAAGCTTTCTTT.

The chain uses TRBV6-6 and TRBJ1-4; D unresolved. This CDR3 is built from 11 residues. Germline assignment: CDR1 MNHNY and CDR2 SVGAGI (reference sequence). The ends were cut back, 6 bases at V and 8 bases at J, with 7 bases in the middle. CDR3 in amino acids: CASRGKEKLFF. For the CDR3, the DNA is TGTGCCAGCAGGGGGAAAGAAAAACTGTTTTTT.